The clone carrying this T cell receptor beta chain was detected once. The ends lost 6 bases at V and 3 bases at J; junction bases unmatched: 7. The CDR3 consists of 16 residues. CDR1 is MNHEY, CDR2 SMNVEV, per germline (reference sequence). This sample was included in a study of blood T cell repertoires in COVID-19. Only in-frame clones appear in the TCRdb table, and some are missing; sequencing was by immunoSEQ multiplex PCR. The repertoire holds 150,000 to 200,000 clones, with 70% to 90% as singletons. This rearrangement joins TRBV27 to TRBJ2-1; the match to TRBD2 covers 11 bases. This clonotype was sampled from a man aged 60 to 75 with active or convalescent COVID-19. Sequenced input: peripheral blood. Here the CDR3 DNA reads TGTGCCAGCAGACTTACTAGCGGGGGCCACTACAATGAGCAGTTCTTC. It yields the protein CASRLTSGGHYNEQFF.